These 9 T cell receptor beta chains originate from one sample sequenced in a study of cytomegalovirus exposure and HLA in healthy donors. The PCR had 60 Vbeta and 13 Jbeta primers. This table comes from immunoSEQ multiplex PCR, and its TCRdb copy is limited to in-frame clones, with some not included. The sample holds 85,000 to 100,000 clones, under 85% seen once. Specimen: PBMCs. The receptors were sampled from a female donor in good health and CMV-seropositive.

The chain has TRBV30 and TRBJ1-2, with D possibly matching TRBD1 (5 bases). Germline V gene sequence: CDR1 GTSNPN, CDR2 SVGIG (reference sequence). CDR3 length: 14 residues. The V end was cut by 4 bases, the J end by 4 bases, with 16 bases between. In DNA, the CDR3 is TGTGCCTGGATGGGACTTCACCAATCCTATGGCTACACCTTC. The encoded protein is CAWMGLHQSYGYTF.

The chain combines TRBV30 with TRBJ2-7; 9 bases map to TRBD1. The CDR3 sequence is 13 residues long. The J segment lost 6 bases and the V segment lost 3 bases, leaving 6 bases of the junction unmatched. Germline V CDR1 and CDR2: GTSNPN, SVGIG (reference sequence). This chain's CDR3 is CAWSAGQGSEQYF. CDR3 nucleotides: TGTGCCTGGAGCGCGGGACAGGGTAGCGAGCAGTACTTC.

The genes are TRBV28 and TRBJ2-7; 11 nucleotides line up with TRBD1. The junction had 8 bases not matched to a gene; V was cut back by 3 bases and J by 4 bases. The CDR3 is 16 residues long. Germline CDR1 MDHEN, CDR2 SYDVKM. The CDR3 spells CASSFLRTGGVYEQYF. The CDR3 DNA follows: TGTGCCAGCAGTTTCCTTAGGACAGGGGGCGTGTACGAGCAGTACTTC.

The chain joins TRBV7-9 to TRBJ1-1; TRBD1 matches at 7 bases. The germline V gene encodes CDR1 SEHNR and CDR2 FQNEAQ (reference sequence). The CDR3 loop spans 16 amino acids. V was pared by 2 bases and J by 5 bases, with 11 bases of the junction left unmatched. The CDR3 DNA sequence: TGTGCCAGCAGCTTAAGCCAGGACAGGCCGAGGACTGAAGCTTTCTTT. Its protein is CASSLSQDRPRTEAFF.

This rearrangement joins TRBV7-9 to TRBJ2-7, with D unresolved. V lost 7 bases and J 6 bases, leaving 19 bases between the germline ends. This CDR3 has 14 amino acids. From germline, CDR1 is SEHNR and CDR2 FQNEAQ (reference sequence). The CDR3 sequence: CASTFDLEFGEQYF. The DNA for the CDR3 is TGTGCCAGCACTTTCGACCTAGAGTTTGGCGAGCAGTACTTC.

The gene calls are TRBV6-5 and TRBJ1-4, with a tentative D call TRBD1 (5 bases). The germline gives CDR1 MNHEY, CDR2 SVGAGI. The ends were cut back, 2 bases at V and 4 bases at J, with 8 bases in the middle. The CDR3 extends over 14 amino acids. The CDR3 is CASSYRQNNEKLFF. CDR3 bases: TGTGCCAGCAGTTACCGACAGAATAATGAAAAACTGTTTTTT.

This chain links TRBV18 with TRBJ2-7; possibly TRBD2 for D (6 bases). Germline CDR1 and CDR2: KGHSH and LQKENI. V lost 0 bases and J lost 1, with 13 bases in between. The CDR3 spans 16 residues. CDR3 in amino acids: CASSPPRIGGSYEQYF. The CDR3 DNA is TGTGCCAGCTCACCACCGAGAATCGGGGGTTCCTACGAGCAGTACTTC.

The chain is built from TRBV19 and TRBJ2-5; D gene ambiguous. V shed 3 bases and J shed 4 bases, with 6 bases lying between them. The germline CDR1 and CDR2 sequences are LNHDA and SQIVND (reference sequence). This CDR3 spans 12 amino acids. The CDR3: CASSMVGETQYF. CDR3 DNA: TGTGCCAGTAGTATGGTCGGAGAGACCCAGTACTTC.

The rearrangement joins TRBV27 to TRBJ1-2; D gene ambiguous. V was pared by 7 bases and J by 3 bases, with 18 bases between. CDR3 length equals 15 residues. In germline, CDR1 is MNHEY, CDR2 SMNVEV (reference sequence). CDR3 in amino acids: CASKRVAAGDYGYTF. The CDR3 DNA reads TGTGCCAGCAAGCGGGTGGCAGCAGGTGACTATGGCTACACCTTC.